This is a list of T cell receptor beta chains from one sample in a study of shared clonotypes between healthy human individuals. Some clones are missing from TCRdb's copy, which holds only in-frame ones; the method was immunoSEQ multiplex PCR. This repertoire shows 1.5 million to 2.5 million clones, about 95% found once; its top ten account for approximately 1%. The sequenced sample was naive CD8+ T cells sorted from blood. All receptors derive from a man younger than 35 in good health. CDR3s include the opening cysteine and the closing phenylalanine or tryptophan.

>TRBJ1-2|TRBV9
CASSTQGGPYGYTF
>TRBJ2-1|TRBV19
CASSIDLEAGSRYNEQFF
>TRBJ2-7|TRBV5-4
CASSPGTGGAYEQYF
>TRBJ2-4|TRBV7-9
CASSQSTQNIQYF
>TRBJ1-5|TRBV15
CATSRDWGSNQPQHF
>TRBJ2-3|TRBV5-8
CASSLDWVTDTQYF
>TRBJ1-1|TRBV18
CASSPPGNTEAFF
>TRBJ1-1|TRBV19
CASSIEESTEAFF
>TRBJ1-6|TRBV13
CASSLTGVGVYNSPLHF
>TRBJ2-3|TRBV5-6
CASRGLTFAGGPADTQYF
>TRBJ2-7|TRBV5-1
CASALLGGTYEQYF
>TRBJ2-4|TRBV5-4
CASMDSKNIQYF
>TRBJ2-1|TRBV10-2
CASSRDYNEQFF
>TRBJ2-3|TRBV4-1
CASSQVGGPRDTQYF
>TRBJ1-5|TRBV5-8
CASSLGDRDDQPQHF
>TRBJ1-1|TRBV19
CASSIFGIEAFF
>TRBJ1-6|TRBV5-4
CASSEENSPLHF
>TRBJ1-1|TRBV2
CASSGTNPTAPNTEAFF
>TRBJ2-2|TRBV7-9
CASSLKGERNTGELFF
>TRBJ1-4|TRBV2
CASSERDRNEKLFF
>TRBJ2-7|TRBV5-6
CASSFGSGSYEQYF
>TRBJ1-1|TRBV7-9
CASTDMNTEAFF
>TRBJ2-7|TRBV4-1
CASSQDAGPGRDNYEQYF
>TRBJ1-2|TRBV19
CASSDSYGGNGYGYTF
>TRBJ2-7|TRBV5-5
CASSLEFWTGGIYEQYF
>TRBJ2-7|TRBV2
CASREMGLGEQYF